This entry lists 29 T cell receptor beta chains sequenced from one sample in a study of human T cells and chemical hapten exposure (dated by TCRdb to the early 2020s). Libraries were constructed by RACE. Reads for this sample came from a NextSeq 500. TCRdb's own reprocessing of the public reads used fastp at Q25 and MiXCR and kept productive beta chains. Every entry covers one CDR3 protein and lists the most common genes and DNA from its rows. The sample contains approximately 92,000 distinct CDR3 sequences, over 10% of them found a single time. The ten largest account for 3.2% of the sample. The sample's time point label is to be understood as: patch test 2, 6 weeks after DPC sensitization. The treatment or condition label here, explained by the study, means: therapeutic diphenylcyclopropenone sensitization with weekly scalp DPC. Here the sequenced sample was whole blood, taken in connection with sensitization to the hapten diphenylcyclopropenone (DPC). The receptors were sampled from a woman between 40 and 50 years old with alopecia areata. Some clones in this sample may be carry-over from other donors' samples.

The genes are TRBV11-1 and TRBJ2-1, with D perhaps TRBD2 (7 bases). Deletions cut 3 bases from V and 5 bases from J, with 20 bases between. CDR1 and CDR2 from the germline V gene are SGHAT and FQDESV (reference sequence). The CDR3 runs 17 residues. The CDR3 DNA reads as TGTGCCAGCAGCTTCAATCGGGGCGGGGGCCGACACAATGAGCAGTTCTTC. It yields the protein CASSFNRGGGRHNEQFF. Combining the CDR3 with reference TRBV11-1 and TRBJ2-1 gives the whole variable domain EAEVAQSPRYKITEKSQAVAFWCDPISGHATLYWYRQILGQGPELLVQFQDESVVDDSQLPKDRFSAERLKGVDSTLKIQPAELGDSAMYLCASSFNRGGGRHNEQFFGPGTRLTVL.

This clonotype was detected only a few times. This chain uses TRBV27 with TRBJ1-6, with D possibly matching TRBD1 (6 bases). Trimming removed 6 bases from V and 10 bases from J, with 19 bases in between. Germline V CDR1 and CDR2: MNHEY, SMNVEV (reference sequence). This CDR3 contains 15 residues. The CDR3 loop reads CASRIEGGIRSPLHF. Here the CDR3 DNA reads TGTGCCAGCAGAATCGAGGGGGGGATTAGGTCACCCCTCCACTTT.

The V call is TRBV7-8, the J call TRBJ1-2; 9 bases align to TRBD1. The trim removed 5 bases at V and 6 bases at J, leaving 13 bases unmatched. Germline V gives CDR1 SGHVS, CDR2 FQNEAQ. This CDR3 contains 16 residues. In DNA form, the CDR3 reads TGTGCCAGCAGCACCACGGGACAGGGTCTGGGTCATGGCTACACCTTC. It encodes CASSTTGQGLGHGYTF.

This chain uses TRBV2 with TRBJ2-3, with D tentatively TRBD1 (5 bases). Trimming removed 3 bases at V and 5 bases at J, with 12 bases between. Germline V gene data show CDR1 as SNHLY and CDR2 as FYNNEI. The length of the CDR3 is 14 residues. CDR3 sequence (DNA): TGTGCCAGCAGTGACCCCAGGGCGAAAGATACGCAGTATTTT. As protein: CASSDPRAKDTQYF. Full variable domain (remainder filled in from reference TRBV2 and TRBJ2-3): EPEVTQTPSHQVTQMGQEVILRCVPISNHLYFYWYRQILGQKVEFLVSFYNNEISEKSEIFDDQFSVERPDGSNFTLKIRSTKLEDSAMYFCASSDPRAKDTQYFGPGTRLTVL.

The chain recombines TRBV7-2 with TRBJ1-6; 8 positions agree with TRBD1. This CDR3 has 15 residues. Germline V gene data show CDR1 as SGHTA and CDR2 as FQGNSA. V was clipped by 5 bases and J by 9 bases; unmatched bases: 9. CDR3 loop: CASSRDRLESSPLHF. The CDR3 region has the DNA TGTGCCAGCAGCAGGGACAGGCTGGAGAGTTCACCCCTCCACTTT.

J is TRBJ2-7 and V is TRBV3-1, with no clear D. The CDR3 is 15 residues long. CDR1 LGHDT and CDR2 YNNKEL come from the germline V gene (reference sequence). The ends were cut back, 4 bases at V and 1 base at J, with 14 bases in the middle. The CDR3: CASSPIPQGSYEQYF. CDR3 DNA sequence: TGTGCCAGCAGCCCGATTCCCCAAGGTTCCTACGAGCAGTACTTC.

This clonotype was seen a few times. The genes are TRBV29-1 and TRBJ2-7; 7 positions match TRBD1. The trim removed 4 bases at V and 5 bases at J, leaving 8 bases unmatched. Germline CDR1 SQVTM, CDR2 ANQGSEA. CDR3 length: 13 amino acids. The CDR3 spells CSVVEGASDEQYF. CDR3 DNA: TGCAGCGTTGTCGAGGGGGCGTCGGACGAGCAGTACTTC.

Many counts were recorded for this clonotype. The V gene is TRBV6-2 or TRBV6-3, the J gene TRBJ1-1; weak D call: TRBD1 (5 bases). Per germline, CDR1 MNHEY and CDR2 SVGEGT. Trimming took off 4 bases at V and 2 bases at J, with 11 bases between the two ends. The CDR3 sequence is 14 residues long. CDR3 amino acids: CASSSTQANTEAFF. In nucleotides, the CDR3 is TGTGCCAGCAGTTCGACACAGGCTAACACTGAAGCTTTCTTT.

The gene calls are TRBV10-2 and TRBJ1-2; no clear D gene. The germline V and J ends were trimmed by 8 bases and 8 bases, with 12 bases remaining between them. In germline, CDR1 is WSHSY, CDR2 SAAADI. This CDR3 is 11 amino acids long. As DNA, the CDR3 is TGCGCCAGCTCCGGGTCCTCCGGCTACACCTTC. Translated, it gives CASSGSSGYTF.

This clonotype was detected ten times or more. This chain's CDR3 is CASSLSGIETQYF. In DNA, the CDR3 is TGTGCCAGCAGCTTGTCAGGGATAGAGACCCAGTACTTC. The genes are TRBV5-4 and TRBJ2-5, with D perhaps matching TRBD1 (5 bases). Trimming stripped 1 base from V and 4 bases from J, with 8 bases between. The CDR3 sequence is 13 residues long. CDR1 and CDR2 from the germline V gene are SGHNT and YYREEE (reference sequence).

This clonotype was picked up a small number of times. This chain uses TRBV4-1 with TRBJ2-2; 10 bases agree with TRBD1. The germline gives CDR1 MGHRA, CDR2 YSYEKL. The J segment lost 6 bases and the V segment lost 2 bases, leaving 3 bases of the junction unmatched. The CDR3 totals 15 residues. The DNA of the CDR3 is TGCGCCAGCAGCCAAATGGGACAGGGGTCCGGGGAGCTGTTTTTT. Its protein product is CASSQMGQGSGELFF.

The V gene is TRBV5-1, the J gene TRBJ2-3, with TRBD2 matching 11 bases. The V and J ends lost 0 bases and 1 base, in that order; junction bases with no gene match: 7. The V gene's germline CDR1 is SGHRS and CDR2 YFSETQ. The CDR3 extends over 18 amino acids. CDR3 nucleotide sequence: TGCGCCAGCAGCTTGGCCCTACTAGCGGGAGCCGGCACAGATACGCAGTATTTT. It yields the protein CASSLALLAGAGTDTQYF.

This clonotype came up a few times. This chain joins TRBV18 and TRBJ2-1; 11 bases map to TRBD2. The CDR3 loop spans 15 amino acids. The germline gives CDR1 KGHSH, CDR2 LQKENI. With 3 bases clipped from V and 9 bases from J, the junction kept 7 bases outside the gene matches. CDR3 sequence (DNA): TGTGCCAGCTCACCTCCTAGCGGGGGGTCGGGTGAGCAGTTCTTC. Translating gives CASSPPSGGSGEQFF.

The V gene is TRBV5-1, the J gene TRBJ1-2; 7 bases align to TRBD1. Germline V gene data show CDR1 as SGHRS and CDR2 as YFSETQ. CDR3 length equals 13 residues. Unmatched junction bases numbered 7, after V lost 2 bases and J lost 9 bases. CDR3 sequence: CASSFDRVRSYTF. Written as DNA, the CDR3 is TGCGCCAGCAGCTTCGACAGGGTCAGGAGCTACACCTTC.

The CDR3 sequence is CASSLDGAYNEQFF. The CDR3 coding sequence is TGTGCCAGCAGCTTGGATGGGGCCTACAATGAGCAGTTCTTC. The J gene is TRBJ2-1, the V gene TRBV5-5; D not resolved. V dropped 0 bases and J dropped 2 bases, with 6 bases sitting between them. Germline lookup yields CDR1 SGHKS and CDR2 YYEKEE (reference sequence). The CDR3 runs 14 residues. The whole variable domain, filled in from reference TRBV5-5 and TRBJ2-1, reads DAGVTQSPTHLIKTRGQQVTLRCSPISGHKSVSWYQQVLGQGPQFIFQYYEKEERGRGNFPDRFSARQFPNYSSELNVNALLLGDSALYLCASSLDGAYNEQFFGPGTRLTVL.

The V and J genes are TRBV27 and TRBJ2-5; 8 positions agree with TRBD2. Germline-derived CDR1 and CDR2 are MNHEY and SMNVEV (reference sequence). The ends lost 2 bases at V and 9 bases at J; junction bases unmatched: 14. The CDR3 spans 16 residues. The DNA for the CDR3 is TGTGCCAGCAGTTTAGGAGCGGGGGCAGCCAGGGAGTCCCAGTACTTC. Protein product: CASSLGAGAARESQYF.

CDR3 protein: CASSMAYSYNEQFF. The CDR3, as DNA: TGTGCCAGTAGTATGGCCTACTCCTACAATGAGCAGTTCTTC. V usage is TRBV19 and J usage is TRBJ2-1, with unresolved D. The germline V and J ends were trimmed by 3 bases and 0 bases, with 6 bases remaining between them. The CDR3 sequence is 14 residues long. The germline CDR1 and CDR2 sequences are LNHDA and SQIVND (reference sequence).

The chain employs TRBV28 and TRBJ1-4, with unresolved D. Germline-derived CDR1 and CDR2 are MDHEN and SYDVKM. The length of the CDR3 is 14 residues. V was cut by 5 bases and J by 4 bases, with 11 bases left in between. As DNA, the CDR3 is TGTGCCAGCAGTCCCGCCGATCATAATGAAAAACTGTTTTTT. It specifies CASSPADHNEKLFF.

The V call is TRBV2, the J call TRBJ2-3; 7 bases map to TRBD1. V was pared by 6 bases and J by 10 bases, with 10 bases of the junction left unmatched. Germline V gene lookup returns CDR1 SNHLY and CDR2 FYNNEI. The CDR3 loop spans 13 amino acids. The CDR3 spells CASRLTGPGPQYF. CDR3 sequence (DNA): TGTGCCAGCAGGTTGACAGGGCCCGGGCCGCAGTATTTT.

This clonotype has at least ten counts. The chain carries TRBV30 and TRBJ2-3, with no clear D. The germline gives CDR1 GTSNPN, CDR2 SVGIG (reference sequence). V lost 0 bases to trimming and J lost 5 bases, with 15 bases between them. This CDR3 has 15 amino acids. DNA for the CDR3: TGTGCCTGGAGTGTAGGTCAATTAGAGATAGATACGCAGTATTTT. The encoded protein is CAWSVGQLEIDTQYF. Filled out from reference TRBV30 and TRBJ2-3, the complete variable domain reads SQTIHQWPATLVQPVGSPLSLECTVEGTSNPNLYWYRQAAGRGLQLLFYSVGIGQISSEVPQNLSASRPQDRQFILSSKKLLLSDSGFYLCAWSVGQLEIDTQYFGPGTRLTVL.

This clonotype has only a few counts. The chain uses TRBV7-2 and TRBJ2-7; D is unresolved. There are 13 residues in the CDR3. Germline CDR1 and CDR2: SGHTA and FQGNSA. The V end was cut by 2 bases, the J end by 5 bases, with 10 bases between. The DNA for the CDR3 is TGTGCCAGCAGCTTAATCTACGGTAACGAGCAGTACTTC. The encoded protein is CASSLIYGNEQYF.

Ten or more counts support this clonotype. CDR3 amino acids: CASAPSRPHNEQFF. CDR3 DNA: TGTGCTAGTGCCCCCTCCCGCCCCCACAATGAGCAGTTCTTC. V gene TRBV12-5 combines with J gene TRBJ2-1, with D hard to call. Germline V gives CDR1 LGHNT, CDR2 FRNRAP. The CDR3 is 14 amino acids. V lost 7 bases and J 5 bases, leaving 15 bases between the germline ends.

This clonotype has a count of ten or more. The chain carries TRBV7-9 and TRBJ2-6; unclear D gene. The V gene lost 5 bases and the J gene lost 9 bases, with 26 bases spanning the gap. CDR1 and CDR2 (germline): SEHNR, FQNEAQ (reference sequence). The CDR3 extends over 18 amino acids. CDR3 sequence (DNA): TGTGCCAGCAGCACGACGAAGAGCGTGGGTCAATCGGTCAACGTCCTGACTTTC. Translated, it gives CASSTTKSVGQSVNVLTF.

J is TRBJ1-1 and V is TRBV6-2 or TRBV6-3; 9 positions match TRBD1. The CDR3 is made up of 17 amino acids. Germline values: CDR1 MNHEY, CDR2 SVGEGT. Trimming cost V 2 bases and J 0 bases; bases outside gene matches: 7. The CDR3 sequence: CASSYLLRQGVNTEAFF. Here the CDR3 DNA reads TGTGCCAGCAGTTACCTCCTTAGACAGGGGGTGAACACTGAAGCTTTCTTT.

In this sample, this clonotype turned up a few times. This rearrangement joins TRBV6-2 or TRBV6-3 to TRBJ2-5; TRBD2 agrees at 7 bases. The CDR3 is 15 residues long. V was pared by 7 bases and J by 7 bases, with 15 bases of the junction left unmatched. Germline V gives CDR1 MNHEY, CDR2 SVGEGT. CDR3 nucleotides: TGTGCCAGCAAGTTCGATGGGACTACACTTGGGACCCAGTACTTC. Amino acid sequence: CASKFDGTTLGTQYF.

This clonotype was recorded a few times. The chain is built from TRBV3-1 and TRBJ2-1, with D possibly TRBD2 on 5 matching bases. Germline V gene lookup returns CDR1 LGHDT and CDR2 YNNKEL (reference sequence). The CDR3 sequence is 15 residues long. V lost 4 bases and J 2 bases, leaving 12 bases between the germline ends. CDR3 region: CASSPRLNTYNEQFF. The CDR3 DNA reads TGTGCCAGCAGCCCGAGACTAAATACCTACAATGAGCAGTTCTTC.

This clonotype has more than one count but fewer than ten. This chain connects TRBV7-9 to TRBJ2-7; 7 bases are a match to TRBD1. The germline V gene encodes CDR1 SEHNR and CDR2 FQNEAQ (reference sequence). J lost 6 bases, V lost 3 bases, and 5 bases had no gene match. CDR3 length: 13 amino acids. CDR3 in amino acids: CASSFQQGTEQYF. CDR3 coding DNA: TGTGCCAGCAGCTTTCAACAGGGGACCGAGCAGTACTTC.

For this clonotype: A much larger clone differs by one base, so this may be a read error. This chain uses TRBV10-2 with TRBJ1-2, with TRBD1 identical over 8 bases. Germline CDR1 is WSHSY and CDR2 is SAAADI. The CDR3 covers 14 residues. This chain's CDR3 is CASSDQGAFYGYSF. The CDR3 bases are TGCGCCAGCAGTGACCAGGGGGCCTTCTATGGCTACTCCTTC.

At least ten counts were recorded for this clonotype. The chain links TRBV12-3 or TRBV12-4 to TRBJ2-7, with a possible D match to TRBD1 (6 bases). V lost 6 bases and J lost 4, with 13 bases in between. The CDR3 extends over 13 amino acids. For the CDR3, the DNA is TGTGCCAGCAGACGCCGGGACACTTACGAGCAGTACTTC. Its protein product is CASRRRDTYEQYF.